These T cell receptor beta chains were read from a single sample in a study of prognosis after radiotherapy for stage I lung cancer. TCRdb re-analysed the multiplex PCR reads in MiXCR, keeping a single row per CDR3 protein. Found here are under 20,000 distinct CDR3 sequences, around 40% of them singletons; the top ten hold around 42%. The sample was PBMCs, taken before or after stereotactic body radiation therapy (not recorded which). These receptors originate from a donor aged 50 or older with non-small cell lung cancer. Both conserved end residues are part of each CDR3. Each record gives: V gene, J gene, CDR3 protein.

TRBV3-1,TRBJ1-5,CASSQAWSNQPQHF
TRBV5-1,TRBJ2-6,CASSLVRNLGANVLTF
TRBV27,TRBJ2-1,CASSKGTSGSMSNEQFF
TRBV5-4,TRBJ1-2,CASRKQGVDGYTF
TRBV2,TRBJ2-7,CASRPGDELEQYF
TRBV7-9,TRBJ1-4,CASSFVATNEKLFF
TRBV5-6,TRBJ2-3,CASSFQDTQYF
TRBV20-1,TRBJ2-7,CSARTSSGSEQYF
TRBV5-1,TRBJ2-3,CASSLSGISTDTQYF
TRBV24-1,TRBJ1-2,CATSDRTGTRGYTF
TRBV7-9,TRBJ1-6,CASSYWTGGRLISPLHF
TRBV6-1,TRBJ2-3,CASTSGLALDTQYF
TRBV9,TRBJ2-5,CASSPQVPGLAGKETQYF
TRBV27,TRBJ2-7,CASSAFGVAGGPGEQYF
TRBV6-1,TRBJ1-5,CASSETVVNQPQHF
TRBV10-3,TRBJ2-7,CASRGGVYEQYF
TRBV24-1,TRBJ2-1,CATSDLRGVKSYEQFF
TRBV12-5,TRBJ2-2,CASGQGWGNTGELFF
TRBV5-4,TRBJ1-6,CASSTDRGGVALHF
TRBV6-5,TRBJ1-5,CASSYHGLERSQPQHF
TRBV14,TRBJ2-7,CASSQGTSGSLYEQYF
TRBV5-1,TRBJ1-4,CASSLAGTVDEKLFF
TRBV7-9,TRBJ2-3,CASSSRAGGPGDTQYF
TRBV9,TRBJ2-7,CASSGGGLAEVYEQYF
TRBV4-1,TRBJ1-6,CASSQPGTGGGSPLHF
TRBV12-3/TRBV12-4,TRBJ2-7,CASGNLGQGAHHEQYF
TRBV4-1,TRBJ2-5,CASSHPGLKGETQYF
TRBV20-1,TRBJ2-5,CSAALRGGGSEIQYF
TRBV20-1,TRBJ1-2,CSARGGHGYTF
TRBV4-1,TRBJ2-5,CASSPRLGAQETQYF
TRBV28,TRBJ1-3,CASSPPRSSGNTIYF
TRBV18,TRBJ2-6,CASSPPGSSGANVLTF
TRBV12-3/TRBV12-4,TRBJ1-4,CASSLGDGGEKLFF
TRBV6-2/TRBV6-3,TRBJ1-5,CASSPIPNQPQHF
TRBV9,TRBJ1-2,CASSARWGLSYGYTF
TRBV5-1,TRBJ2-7,CASSGGGLSYEQYF
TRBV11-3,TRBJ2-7,CASSLETPPEGGSYEQYF
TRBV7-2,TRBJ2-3,CASSSGLARDTQYF
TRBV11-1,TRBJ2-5,CASRPRGLVETQYF
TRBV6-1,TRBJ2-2,CASSPGQGIGGELFF
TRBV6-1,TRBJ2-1,CASKRLAGVINEQFF
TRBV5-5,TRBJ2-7,CASSLRELAGYEQYF
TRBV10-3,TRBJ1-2,CAISESIQTFYGYTF
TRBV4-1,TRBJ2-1,CASSFGTGYYNEQFF
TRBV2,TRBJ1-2,CASSLPVQGVYYGYTF
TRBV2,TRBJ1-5,CASRLQTGKNQPQHF
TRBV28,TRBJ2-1,CASSRGTGRGEQFF
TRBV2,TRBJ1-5,CASNRDSNQPQHF
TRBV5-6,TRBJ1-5,CASSSSGQGIRQPQHF
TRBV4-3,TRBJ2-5,CASSQSGRVGETQYF
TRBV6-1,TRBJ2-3,CASSELGLVTDTQYF
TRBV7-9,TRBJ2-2,CASSLVVRVSENTGELFF
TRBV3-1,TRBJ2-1,CASSQENRGYHEQFF
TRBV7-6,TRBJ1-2,CASSLAFGYGYTF
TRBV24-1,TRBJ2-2,CATSDSAPGGYTGELFF
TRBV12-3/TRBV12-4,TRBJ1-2,CASSWRHRGNYGYTF
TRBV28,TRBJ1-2,CASRLGGAINGYTF